This is a list of T cell receptor beta chains from one sample in a study of cytomegalovirus exposure and HLA in healthy donors. Measured with immunoSEQ multiplex PCR; TCRdb has only the in-frame clones, and not every one. The data show 50,000 or so clones, with over 60% seen just once and 2.5% to 3% held by the top ten. The sequenced sample was PBMCs. The receptors shown here come from a woman aged 40 to 55 in good health and CMV-seropositive. Both conserved end residues are part of each CDR3. D genes are given only for firm matches. The listing skips clone size in some rows; elsewhere it reads once, few, many or a size class.

size	V	J	D	CDR3	DNA
NA	TRBV7-2	TRBJ1-1	NA	CASSPRVRTEAFF	TGTGCCAGCAGCCCCAGGGTTCGCACTGAAGCTTTCTTT
NA	TRBV6-4	TRBJ2-6	NA	CASSGKESGGANVLTF	TGTGCCAGCAGTGGGAAGGAGTCGGGTGGGGCCAACGTCCTGACTTTC
NA	TRBV2	TRBJ2-3	NA	CASRRDPATDTQYF	TGTGCCAGCAGACGGGATCCGGCCACAGATACGCAGTATTTT
few	TRBV5-1	TRBJ1-2	NA	CASTQEGGYGYTF	TGCGCCAGCACTCAGGAAGGCGGGTATGGCTACACCTTC
NA	TRBV19	TRBJ1-1	NA	CASSLDRRGEAFF	TGTGCCAGTAGTCTTGACAGGCGAGGTGAAGCTTTCTTT
NA	TRBV7-9	TRBJ2-3	TRBD2	CASRTSGDTQYF	TGTGCCAGCCGGACTAGCGGCGATACGCAGTATTTT
NA	TRBV4-3	TRBJ2-1	TRBD1	CASSENRGSYNEQFF	TGCGCCAGCAGCGAAAACAGGGGCTCCTACAATGAGCAGTTCTTC
once	TRBV4-2	TRBJ1-3	TRBD1	CASSQGGDRGNTIYF	TGTGCCAGCAGCCAAGGAGGGGACAGGGGAAACACCATATATTTT
NA	TRBV18	TRBJ2-1	TRBD1	CASSRRQGDAYNEQFF	TGTGCCAGCTCACGTCGACAGGGGGACGCCTACAATGAGCAGTTCTTC
few	TRBV6-1	TRBJ2-7	TRBD1	CASRAGTGGSLEQYF	TGTGCCAGCAGAGCCGGGACAGGGGGCTCCCTGGAGCAGTACTTC
NA	TRBV7-2	TRBJ2-7	NA	CASSPRMGGPIGYF	TGTGCCAGCAGCCCCCGAATGGGGGGGCCAATCGGGTACTTC
NA	TRBV29-1	TRBJ1-1	NA	CSGAVGGGTEAFF	TGCAGCGGCGCCGTGGGGGGAGGAACTGAAGCTTTCTTT
NA	TRBV13	TRBJ2-7	TRBD2	CASSFSGGASYEQYF	TGTGCCAGCAGCTTCAGCGGGGGGGCTTCCTACGAGCAGTACTTC
NA	TRBV2	TRBJ1-5	TRBD1	CASRDRVGNQPQHF	TGTGCCAGCAGGGACAGGGTCGGCAATCAGCCCCAGCATTTT
NA	TRBV10-3	TRBJ2-1	TRBD1	CAISETGGQGNEQFF	TGTGCCATCAGTGAGACAGGGGGCCAAGGCAATGAGCAGTTCTTC
NA	TRBV19	TRBJ1-5	NA	CASMGGTAAEPQHF	TGTGCCAGTATGGGCGGGACGGCAGCAGAGCCCCAGCATTTT
NA	TRBV14	TRBJ2-3	TRBD2	CASRLADTSTDTQYF	TGTGCCAGCAGGCTAGCGGATACGAGCACAGATACGCAGTATTTT
NA	TRBV19	TRBJ1-4	NA	CASAYRVSEKLFF	TGTGCCAGTGCCTACAGGGTTAGTGAAAAACTGTTTTTT
NA	TRBV5-4	TRBJ2-5	NA	CASSLVGGRETQYF	TGTGCCAGCAGCTTGGTCGGGGGGCGAGAGACCCAGTACTTC
NA	TRBV9	TRBJ1-6	NA	CASSVGSEISPLHF	TGTGCCAGCAGCGTAGGGTCAGAAATTTCACCCCTCCACTTT
few	TRBV29-1	TRBJ1-1	NA	CSVALRELNTEAFF	TGCAGCGTGGCTCTTCGGGAGCTGAACACTGAAGCTTTCTTT
NA	TRBV11-2	TRBJ1-5	NA	CASSLTSGGNSNQPQHF	TGTGCCAGCAGCTTGACTTCCGGGGGGAATAGCAATCAGCCCCAGCATTTT
NA	TRBV7-2	TRBJ1-6	NA	CASSLRQVKLADSPLHF	TGTGCCAGCAGCTTAAGACAGGTTAAACTCGCAGATTCACCCCTCCACTTT
NA	TRBV15	TRBJ1-5	NA	CATSYDGGGNQPQHF	TGTGCCACCAGTTATGACGGGGGAGGCAATCAGCCCCAGCATTTT
NA	TRBV15	TRBJ1-2	TRBD1	CATSRGTGEDGYTF	TGTGCCACCAGCAGAGGTACAGGGGAGGATGGCTACACCTTC
NA	TRBV30	TRBJ2-7	TRBD1	CAWRQGNYEQYF	TGTGCCTGGCGACAGGGGAACTACGAGCAGTACTTC
NA	TRBV7-9	TRBJ2-1	TRBD1	CASAGGASYNEQFF	TGTGCCAGTGCAGGGGGCGCATCCTACAATGAGCAGTTCTTC
NA	TRBV6-5	TRBJ1-1	NA	CASTSTQGPEAFF	TGTGCCAGCACTTCCACCCAGGGCCCCGAAGCTTTCTTT
NA	TRBV11-2	TRBJ1-4	NA	CASSRAGYNEKLFF	TGTGCCAGCAGCCGTGCGGGGTACAATGAAAAACTGTTTTTT
few	TRBV4-1	TRBJ1-3	NA	CASSQVPGFSGNTIYF	TGCGCCAGCAGCCAAGTACCAGGGTTCTCTGGAAACACCATATATTTT
NA	TRBV11-1	TRBJ1-4	NA	CASSQLRNNEKLFF	TGTGCCAGCAGCCAGCTCAGGAATAATGAAAAACTGTTTTTT
NA	TRBV23-1	TRBJ1-1	TRBD1	CASWNRGVNTEAFF	TGCGCCAGCTGGAACAGGGGCGTGAACACTGAAGCTTTCTTT
NA	TRBV29-1	TRBJ1-2	NA	CSGPGYTF	TGCAGCGGTCCGGGCTACACCTTC
NA	TRBV28	TRBJ2-1	TRBD2	CASRTASGGANEQFF	TGTGCCAGCAGGACCGCTAGCGGGGGAGCCAATGAGCAGTTCTTC
NA	TRBV30	TRBJ1-4	NA	CAWTRVNEKLFF	TGTGCCTGGACCAGGGTTAATGAAAAACTGTTTTTT
NA	TRBV15	TRBJ2-2	NA	CATSRGGQANTGELFF	TGTGCCACCAGCAGGGGAGGACAGGCAAACACCGGGGAGCTGTTTTTT